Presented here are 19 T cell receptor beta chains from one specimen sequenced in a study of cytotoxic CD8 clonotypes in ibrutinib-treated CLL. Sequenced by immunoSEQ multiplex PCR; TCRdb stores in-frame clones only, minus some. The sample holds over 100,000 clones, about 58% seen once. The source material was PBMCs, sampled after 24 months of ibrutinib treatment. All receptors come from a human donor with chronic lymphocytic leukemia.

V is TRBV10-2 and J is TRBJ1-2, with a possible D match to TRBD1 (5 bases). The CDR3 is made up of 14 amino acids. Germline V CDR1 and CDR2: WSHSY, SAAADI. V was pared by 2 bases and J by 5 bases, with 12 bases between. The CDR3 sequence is CASSEAAGGYGYTF. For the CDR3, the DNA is TGCGCCAGCAGTGAGGCGGCCGGGGGGTATGGCTACACCTTC.

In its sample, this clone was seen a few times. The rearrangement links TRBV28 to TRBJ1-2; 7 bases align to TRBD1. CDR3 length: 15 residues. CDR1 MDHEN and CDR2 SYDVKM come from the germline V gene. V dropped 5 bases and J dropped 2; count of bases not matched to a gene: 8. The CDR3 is CASSKKPGQNYGYTF. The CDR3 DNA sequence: TGTGCCAGCAGTAAAAAACCGGGACAGAACTATGGCTACACCTTC.

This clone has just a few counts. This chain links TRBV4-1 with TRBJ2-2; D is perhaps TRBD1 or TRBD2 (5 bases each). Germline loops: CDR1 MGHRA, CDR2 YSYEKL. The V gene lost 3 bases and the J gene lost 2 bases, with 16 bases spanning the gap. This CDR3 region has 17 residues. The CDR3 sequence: CASSHAGTPSNTGELFF. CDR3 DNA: TGCGCCAGCAGCCATGCCGGGACGCCTTCAAACACCGGGGAGCTGTTTTTT.

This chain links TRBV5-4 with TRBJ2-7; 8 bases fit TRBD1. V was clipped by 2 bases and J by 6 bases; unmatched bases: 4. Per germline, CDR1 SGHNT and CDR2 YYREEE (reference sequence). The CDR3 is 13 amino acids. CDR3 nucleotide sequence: TGTGCCAGCAGCTTCAGACAGGGGAGCGAGCAGTACTTC. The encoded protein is CASSFRQGSEQYF.

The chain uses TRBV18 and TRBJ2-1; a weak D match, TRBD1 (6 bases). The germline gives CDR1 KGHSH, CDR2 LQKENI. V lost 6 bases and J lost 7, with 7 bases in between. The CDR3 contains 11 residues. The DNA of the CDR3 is TGTGCCAGCTCCACAGGGAATGAGCAGTTCTTC. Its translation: CASSTGNEQFF.

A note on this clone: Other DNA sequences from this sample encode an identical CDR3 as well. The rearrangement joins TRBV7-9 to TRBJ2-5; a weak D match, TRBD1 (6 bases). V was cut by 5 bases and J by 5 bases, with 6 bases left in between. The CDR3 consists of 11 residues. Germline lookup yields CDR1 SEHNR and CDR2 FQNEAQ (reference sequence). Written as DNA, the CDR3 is TGTGCCAGCAGCCAGGGGGAGACCCAGTACTTC. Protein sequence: CASSQGETQYF.

CDR3 coding DNA: TGTGCCAGCAGCGTAGGAAGTACAGGGTCGGTCTACGAGCAGTACTTC. This codes for CASSVGSTGSVYEQYF. The V call is TRBV9, the J call TRBJ2-7; TRBD1 might be the D (6 bases). Deletions cut 0 bases from V and 3 bases from J, with 16 bases between. CDR1 and CDR2 (germline): SGDLS, YYNGEE. The CDR3 runs to 16 residues. The entire variable domain, with the rest obtained from reference TRBV9 and TRBJ2-7, is as follows: DSGVTQTPKHLITATGQRVTLRCSPRSGDLSVYWYQQSLDQGLQFLIQYYNGEERAKGNILERFSAQQFPDLHSELNLSSLELGDSALYFCASSVGSTGSVYEQYFGPGTRLTVT.

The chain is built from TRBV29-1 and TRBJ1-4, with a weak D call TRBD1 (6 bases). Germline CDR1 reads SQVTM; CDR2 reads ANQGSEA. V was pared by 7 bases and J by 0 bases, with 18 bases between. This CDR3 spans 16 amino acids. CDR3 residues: CSAVDREGATNEKLFF. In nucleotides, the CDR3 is TGCAGCGCCGTCGACCGGGAGGGGGCAACTAATGAAAAACTGTTTTTT.

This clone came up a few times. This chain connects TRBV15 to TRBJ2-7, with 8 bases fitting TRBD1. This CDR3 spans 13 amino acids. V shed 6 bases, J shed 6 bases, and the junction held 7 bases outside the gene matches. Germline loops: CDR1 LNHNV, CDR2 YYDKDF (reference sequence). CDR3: CATRFATGGEQYF. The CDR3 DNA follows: TGTGCCACCAGGTTCGCTACAGGGGGCGAGCAGTACTTC. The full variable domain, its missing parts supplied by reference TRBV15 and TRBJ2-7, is DAMVIQNPRYQVTQFGKPVTLSCSQTLNHNVMYWYQQKSSQAPKLLFHYYDKDFNNEADTPDNFQSRRPNTSFCFLDIRSPGLGDTAMYLCATRFATGGEQYFGPGTRLTVT.

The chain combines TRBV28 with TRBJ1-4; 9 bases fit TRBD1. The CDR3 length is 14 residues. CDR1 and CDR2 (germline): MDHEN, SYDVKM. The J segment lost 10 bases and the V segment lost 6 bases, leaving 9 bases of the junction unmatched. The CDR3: CASSLGQGLGKLFF. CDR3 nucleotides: TGTGCCAGCAGCCTGGGACAGGGTCTCGGAAAACTGTTTTTT.

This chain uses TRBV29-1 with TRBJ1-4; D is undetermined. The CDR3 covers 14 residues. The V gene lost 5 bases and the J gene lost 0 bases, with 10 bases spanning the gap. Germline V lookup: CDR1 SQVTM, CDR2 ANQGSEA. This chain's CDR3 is CSVSGRSTNEKLFF. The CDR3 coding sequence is TGCAGCGTTTCTGGCAGATCAACTAATGAAAAACTGTTTTTT.

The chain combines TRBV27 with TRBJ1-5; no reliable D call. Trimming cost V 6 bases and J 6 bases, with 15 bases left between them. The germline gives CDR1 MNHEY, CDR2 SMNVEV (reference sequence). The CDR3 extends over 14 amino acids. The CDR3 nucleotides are TGTGCCAGCAGCGCCGGGAGGGAATTTCAGCCCCAGCATTTT. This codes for CASSAGREFQPQHF.

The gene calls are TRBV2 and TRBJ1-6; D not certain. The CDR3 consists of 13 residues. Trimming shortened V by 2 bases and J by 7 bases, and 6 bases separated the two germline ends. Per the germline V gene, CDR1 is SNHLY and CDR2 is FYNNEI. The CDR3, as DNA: TGTGCCAGCAGTGAAATCAGGAATTCACCCCTCCACTTT. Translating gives CASSEIRNSPLHF.

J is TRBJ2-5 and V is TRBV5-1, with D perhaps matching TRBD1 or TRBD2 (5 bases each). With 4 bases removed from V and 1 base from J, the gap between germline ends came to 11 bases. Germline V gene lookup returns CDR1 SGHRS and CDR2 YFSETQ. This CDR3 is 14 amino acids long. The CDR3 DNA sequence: TGCGCCAGCAGCCGCGACGGGACCCAAGAGACCCAGTACTTC. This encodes CASSRDGTQETQYF.

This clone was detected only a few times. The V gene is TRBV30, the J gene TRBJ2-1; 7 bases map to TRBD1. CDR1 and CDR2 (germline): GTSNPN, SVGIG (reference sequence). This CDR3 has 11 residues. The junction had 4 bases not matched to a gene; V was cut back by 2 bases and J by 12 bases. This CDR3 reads CAWSLRQGQFF. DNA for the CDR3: TGTGCCTGGAGTTTAAGACAGGGGCAGTTCTTC.

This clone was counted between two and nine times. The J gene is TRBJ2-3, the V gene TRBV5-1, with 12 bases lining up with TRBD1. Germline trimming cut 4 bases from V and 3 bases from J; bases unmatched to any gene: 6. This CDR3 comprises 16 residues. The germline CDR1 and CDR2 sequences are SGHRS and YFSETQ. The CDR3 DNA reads TGCGCCAGCAGCAACACGGGACAGGGGGCGACAGATACGCAGTATTTT. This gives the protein CASSNTGQGATDTQYF.

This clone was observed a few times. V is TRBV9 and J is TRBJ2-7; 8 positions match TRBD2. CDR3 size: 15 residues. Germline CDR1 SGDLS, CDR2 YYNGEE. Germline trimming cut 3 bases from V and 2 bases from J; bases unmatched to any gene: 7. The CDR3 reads CASSAQSGGPYEQYF. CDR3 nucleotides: TGTGCCAGCAGCGCCCAGAGCGGGGGCCCCTACGAGCAGTACTTC.

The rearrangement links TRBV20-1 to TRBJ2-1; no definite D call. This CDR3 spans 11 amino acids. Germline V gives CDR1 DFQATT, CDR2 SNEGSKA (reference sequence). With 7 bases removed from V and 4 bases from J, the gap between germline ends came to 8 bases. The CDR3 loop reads CSGGEYNEQFF. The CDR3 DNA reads TGCAGTGGTGGAGAATACAATGAGCAGTTCTTC.

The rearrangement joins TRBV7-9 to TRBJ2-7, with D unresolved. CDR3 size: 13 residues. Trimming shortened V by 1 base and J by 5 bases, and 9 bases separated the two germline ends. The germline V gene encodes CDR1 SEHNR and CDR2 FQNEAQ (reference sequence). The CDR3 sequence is CASSLGRHDEQYF. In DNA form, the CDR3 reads TGTGCCAGCAGCTTAGGACGGCACGACGAGCAGTACTTC.